This TCR beta chain came from a study of monozygotic twins with inflammatory bowel disease. Study conclusions and caveats: With inverse Simpson as the measure, TCRbeta diversity was lower in IBD patients than in healthy co-twins.

CDR3 size: 15 residues. The germline V gene encodes CDR1 SGDLS and CDR2 YYNGEE. About this clonotype itself: Its antigen is unknown.

Every TCR library drew on approximately 3.5 ug of total RNA. TCRdb reprocessed the 5' RACE reads, with one entry per CDR3 protein and no DNA. This table lists some 330,000 distinct CDR3 sequences. The chain carries TRBV9 and TRBJ2-2; the TCRdb call, TRBD2, lacks DNA for checking. The sequence derives from a human donor with ulcerative colitis or Crohn's disease, or a healthy co-twin of an affected twin (not recorded which). The sequenced material came from blood. The CDR3: CASSVEAGGSGELFF.